This T cell receptor beta chain is from a study of identical twins. The CDR3 length is 16 residues. V lost 3 bases to trimming and J lost 2 bases, with 14 bases between them. MiXCR was run by TCRdb on the 5' RACE reads, yielding one entry per CDR3 protein. The table lists 1.5 million or so distinct CDR3 sequences, around 33% of them singletons. As regards this clonotype: Antigen unknown.

Regarding the study as a whole: Beta out-of-frame sequences showed weaker excess sharing between twins. Twin-shared out-of-frame alpha sequences were enriched for low generation probability. Conclusions leaned on cross-sectional statistical analysis and did not track the same donors over time. Among monozygotic twins, out-of-frame TCR alpha sharing exceeded what models predicted.

The rearrangement joins TRBV12-3 or TRBV12-4 to TRBJ1-5, with no clear D. The receptor was derived from a newborn girl in good health. Sequenced: cord blood. Here the CDR3 DNA reads TGTGCCAGCAGTTTCTGGCCGCTACTCCGCAATCAGCCCCAGCATTTT. Amino acid sequence: CASSFWPLLRNQPQHF.